This T cell receptor beta chain derives from a study of blood T cell repertoires in COVID-19. About the research overall: Samples of COVID-19 (acute and convalescent) were obtained from the United States, Italy and Spain. PBMCs, B-cell-depleted T cells, or T cells provided the cDNA or gDNA that made up the material.

V lost 6 bases and J lost 3; bases outside the gene matches: 2. The CDR3 consists of 13 residues. In the authors' methods: Estimation of nucleated cell counts relied on the amplification of reference gene primers. Only in-frame clones appear in the TCRdb table, and some are missing; sequencing was by immunoSEQ multiplex PCR. V, J and clone size were drawn from that table, and D and trimming were deduced from the DNA. Seen here are some 320,000 clones, around 87% observed once, and the top ten hold approximately 8%. The V call is TRBV12-3 or TRBV12-4, the J call TRBJ2-1, with 7 bases lining up with TRBD1. The TCR was taken from a woman in her 50s who had recovered from COVID-19. What was sequenced was peripheral blood. This CDR3 reads CASSRTGYNEQFF. The CDR3 coding sequence is TGTGCCAGCAGCCGGACAGGCTACAATGAGCAGTTCTTC.